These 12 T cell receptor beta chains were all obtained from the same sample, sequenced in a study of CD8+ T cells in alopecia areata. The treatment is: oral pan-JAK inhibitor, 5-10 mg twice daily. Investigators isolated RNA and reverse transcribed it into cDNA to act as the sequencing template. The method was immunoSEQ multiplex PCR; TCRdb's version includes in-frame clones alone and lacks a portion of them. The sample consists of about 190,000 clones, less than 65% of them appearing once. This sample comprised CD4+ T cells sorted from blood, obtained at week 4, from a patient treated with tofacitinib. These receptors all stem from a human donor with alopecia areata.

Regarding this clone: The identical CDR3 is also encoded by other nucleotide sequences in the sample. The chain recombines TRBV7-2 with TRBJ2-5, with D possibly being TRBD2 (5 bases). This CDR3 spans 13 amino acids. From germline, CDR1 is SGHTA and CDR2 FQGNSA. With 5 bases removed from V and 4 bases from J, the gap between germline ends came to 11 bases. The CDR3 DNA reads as TGTGCCAGCAGCCCCCGTGGAGGAGAGACCCAGTACTTC. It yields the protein CASSPRGGETQYF.

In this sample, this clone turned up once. The CDR3 reads CASSVRDRANTEAFF. Written as DNA, the CDR3 is TGTGCCAGCAGCGTAAGAGACAGAGCAAACACTGAAGCTTTCTTT. The rearrangement links TRBV9 to TRBJ1-1, with a tentative D call TRBD1 (5 bases). V was clipped by 1 base and J by 2 bases, with 12 bases between them. This CDR3 comprises 15 residues. Per the germline V gene, CDR1 is SGDLS and CDR2 is YYNGEE. The whole variable domain, remainder taken from reference TRBV9 and TRBJ1-1, is DSGVTQTPKHLITATGQRVTLRCSPRSGDLSVYWYQQSLDQGLQFLIQYYNGEERAKGNILERFSAQQFPDLHSELNLSSLELGDSALYFCASSVRDRANTEAFFGQGTRLTVV.

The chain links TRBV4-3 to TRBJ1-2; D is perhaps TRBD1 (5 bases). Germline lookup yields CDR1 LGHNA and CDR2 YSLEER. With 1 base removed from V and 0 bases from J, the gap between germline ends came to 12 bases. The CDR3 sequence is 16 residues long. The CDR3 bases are TGCGCCAGCAGCCAAGTGCCATTGACAGCTAACTATGGCTACACCTTC. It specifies CASSQVPLTANYGYTF.

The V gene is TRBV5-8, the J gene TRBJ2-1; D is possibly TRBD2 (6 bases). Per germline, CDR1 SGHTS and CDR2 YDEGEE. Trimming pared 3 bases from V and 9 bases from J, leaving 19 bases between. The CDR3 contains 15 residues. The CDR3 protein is CASSSQGGAPVEQFF. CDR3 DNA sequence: TGTGCCAGCAGCTCCCAAGGCGGGGCTCCCGTTGAGCAGTTCTTC.

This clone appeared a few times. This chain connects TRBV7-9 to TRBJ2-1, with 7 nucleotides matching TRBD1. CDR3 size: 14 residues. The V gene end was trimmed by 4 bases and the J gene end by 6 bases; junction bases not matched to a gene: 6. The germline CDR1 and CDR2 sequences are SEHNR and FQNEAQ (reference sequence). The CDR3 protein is CASSSNRGSNEQFF. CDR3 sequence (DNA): TGTGCCAGCAGCTCCAACAGGGGTAGCAATGAGCAGTTCTTC. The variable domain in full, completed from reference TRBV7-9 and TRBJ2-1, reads DTGVSQNPRHKITKRGQNVTFRCDPISEHNRLYWYRQTLGQGPEFLTYFQNEAQLEKSRLLSDRFSAERPKGSFSTLEIQRTEQGDSAMYLCASSSNRGSNEQFFGPGTRLTVL.

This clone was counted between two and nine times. CDR3 protein: CSATRDYGYTF. In DNA form, the CDR3 reads TGCAGTGCGACAAGGGACTATGGCTACACCTTC. The chain combines TRBV20-1 with TRBJ1-2; D is undetermined. Trimming cost V 6 bases and J 3 bases, with 8 bases left between them. The CDR3 is made up of 11 amino acids. Germline CDR1 reads DFQATT; CDR2 reads SNEGSKA (reference sequence).

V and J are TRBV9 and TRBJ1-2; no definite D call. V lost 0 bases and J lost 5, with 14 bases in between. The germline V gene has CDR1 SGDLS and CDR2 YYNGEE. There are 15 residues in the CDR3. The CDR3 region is CASSVGSGSRYGYTF. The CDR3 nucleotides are TGTGCCAGCAGCGTAGGATCCGGATCGAGGTATGGCTACACCTTC.

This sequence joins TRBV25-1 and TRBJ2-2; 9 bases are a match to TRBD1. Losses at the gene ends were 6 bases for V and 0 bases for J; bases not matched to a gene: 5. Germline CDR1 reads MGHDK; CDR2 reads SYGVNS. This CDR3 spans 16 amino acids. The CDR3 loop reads CASSDTGGANTGELFF. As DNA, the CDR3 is TGTGCCAGCAGCGATACAGGGGGCGCGAACACCGGGGAGCTGTTTTTT.

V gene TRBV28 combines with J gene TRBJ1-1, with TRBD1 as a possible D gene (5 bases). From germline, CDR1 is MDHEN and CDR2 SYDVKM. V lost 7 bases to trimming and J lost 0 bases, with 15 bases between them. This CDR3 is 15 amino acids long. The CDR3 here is CASTEETDMNTEAFF. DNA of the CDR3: TGTGCCAGCACCGAAGAGACAGACATGAACACTGAAGCTTTCTTT.

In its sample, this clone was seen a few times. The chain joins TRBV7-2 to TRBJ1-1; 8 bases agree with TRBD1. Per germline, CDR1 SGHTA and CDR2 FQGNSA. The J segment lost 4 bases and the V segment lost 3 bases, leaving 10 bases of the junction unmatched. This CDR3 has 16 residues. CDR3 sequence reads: CASSFGQGRGSTEAFF. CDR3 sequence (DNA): TGTGCCAGCAGCTTCGGACAGGGAAGGGGATCCACTGAAGCTTTCTTT.

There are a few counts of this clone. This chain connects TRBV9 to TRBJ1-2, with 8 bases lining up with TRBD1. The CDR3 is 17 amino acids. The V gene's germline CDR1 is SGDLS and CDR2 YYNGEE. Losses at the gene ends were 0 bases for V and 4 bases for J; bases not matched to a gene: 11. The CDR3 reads CASSVGQGAAKFYGYTF. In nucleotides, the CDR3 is TGTGCCAGCAGCGTAGGCCAGGGGGCTGCTAAGTTCTATGGCTACACCTTC.

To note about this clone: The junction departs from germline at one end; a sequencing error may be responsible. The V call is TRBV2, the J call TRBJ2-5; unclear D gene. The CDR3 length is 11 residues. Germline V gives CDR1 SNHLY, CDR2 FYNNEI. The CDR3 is CASVLQGTQYF. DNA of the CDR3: TGTGCCAGCGTCCTCCAAGGGACCCAGTACTTC. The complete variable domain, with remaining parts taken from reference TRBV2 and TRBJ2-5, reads EPEVTQTPSHQVTQMGQEVILRCVPISNHLYFYWYRQILGQKVEFLVSFYNNEISEKSEIFDDQFSVERPDGSNFTLKIRSTKLEDSAMYFCASVLQGTQYFGPGTRLLVL.